The clone carrying this TCR beta chain was picked up a small number of times. These data come from a study of early T cells in non-severe SARS-CoV-2 infection. Researchers tagged individual cDNA molecules with unique molecular identifiers. TCRdb redid the calling of the 5' RACE reads with MiXCR, one entry per CDR3 protein. The table shows about 110,000 distinct CDR3 sequences, with around 10% occurring only once. Germline V gives CDR1 SQVTM, CDR2 ANQGSEA. The CDR3 contains 14 residues. After removal of 5 bases from V and 0 bases from J, the junction contained 5 bases not matched to a gene. This TCR came from an adult who was a healthcare worker with PCR-confirmed SARS-CoV-2 infection or an uninfected control (not recorded which). This chain connects TRBV29-1 to TRBJ2-7; 9 bases agree with TRBD2. Material for sequencing was whole blood. The CDR3 coding sequence is TGCAGCGTTTTAGCGGGGGCGTTCTCCTACGAGCAGTACTTC. It specifies CSVLAGAFSYEQYF.